This T cell receptor (beta chain) came from a study of glioma-infiltrating T cells after dendritic cell vaccination (dated by TCRdb to about 2016). Regarding the research as a whole: A cohort of about 15 glioblastoma patients from Phase I and II dendritic cell vaccination trials was included, of whom 9 were newly diagnosed and 6 had recurrent disease. Autologous tumor lysate-pulsed dendritic cell vaccination was administered to the patients between 2003 and 2012. To make the vaccine, monocyte-derived dendritic cells were cultured for seven to eight days with IL-4 and GM-CSF and then pulsed overnight with autologous tumor lysate. Each patient got three intradermal injections of the dendritic cell vaccine, spaced at biweekly intervals, in the arm below the axilla. In glioblastoma patients vaccinated with dendritic cells, deep sequencing of TCR beta CDR3 regions served to measure tumor-infiltrating lymphocyte content and to compare repertoires between tumor and blood. Survival after dendritic cell vaccination was correlated with TCR sequencing metrics such as TIL content and the overlap between tumor and blood repertoires. Results the study describes overall, beyond this receptor: The TCR overlap response model with three groups was called speculative and said to need prospective validation. After dendritic cell vaccination, a higher estimated pretreatment TIL content predicted longer time to progression and overall survival. TCR clonality showed no direct relationship with survival, which suggests that a diverse polyclonal response may be important. The cohort was small and heterogeneous, only a few patients had full blood and tumor sets, and even fewer had initial-recurrent tumor pairs.

The junction shows trimming of 3 bases on V and 7 bases on J, and the gene matches do not reach 11 bases of it. CDR1 is given as ENHRY and CDR2 as SYGVKD, both from the germline V gene. The CDR3 holds 15 amino acids from the cysteine to the phenylalanine. Of all the DNA, just the CDR3 is kept, 45 bases in frame from base 1. TCRB CDR3 regions were amplified from about 2 ug genomic DNA, or all available DNA if less, using the immunoSEQ assay. The multiplex PCR employed 60 forward primers targeting TCR V beta segments and 13 reverse primers targeting J beta segments. To estimate reads per starting template, synthetic control templates were spiked into each sample at limiting dilution. The Illumina HiSeq System generated 87 bp sequencing reads. Turning to the authors' computational methods: PCR and sequencing errors were removed by merging closely related sequences with a nearest neighbor algorithm. TCR overlap was measured as the percentage of unique tumor TCR beta sequences that were also present in the peripheral blood of the same patient. TCRdb's version of the immuneACCESS table is confined to in-frame rearrangements and falls short of the full clone set. An unresolved V gene accounts for under half of the shortfall where checked; the remainder is of unknown origin. V, J and clone size reflect that table, while D and trimming were determined from the DNA. This sample lists fewer than 100,000 clones; over 75% were detected once. Less than 20% of the sample is taken by the ten largest.

A note on this clone: Its recognized antigen is unknown. It has no much larger one-base neighbor in the sample; base qualities were not kept.

To be selected, patients needed enough residual fresh-frozen tumor tissue and more than two years of available survival data. An isocitrate dehydrogenase mutation was not carried by any of the glioblastoma patients, although molecular status was otherwise variable. PBMC collection took place before vaccination, two weeks after the third vaccination, and at tumor progression if progression occurred. The Qiagen DNeasy Blood extraction Kit was used for extraction of genomic DNA. Sequencing used blood, obtained before dendritic cell vaccination. The TCR was taken from a human donor with glioblastoma. The chain links TRBV10-3 with TRBJ1-2; TRBD1 aligns with 7 central bases. The CDR3 protein is CAISDRDSLLSGYTF. The sequence in DNA is TGTGCCATCAGTGATCGGGACAGTCTACTATCTGGCTACACCTTC.